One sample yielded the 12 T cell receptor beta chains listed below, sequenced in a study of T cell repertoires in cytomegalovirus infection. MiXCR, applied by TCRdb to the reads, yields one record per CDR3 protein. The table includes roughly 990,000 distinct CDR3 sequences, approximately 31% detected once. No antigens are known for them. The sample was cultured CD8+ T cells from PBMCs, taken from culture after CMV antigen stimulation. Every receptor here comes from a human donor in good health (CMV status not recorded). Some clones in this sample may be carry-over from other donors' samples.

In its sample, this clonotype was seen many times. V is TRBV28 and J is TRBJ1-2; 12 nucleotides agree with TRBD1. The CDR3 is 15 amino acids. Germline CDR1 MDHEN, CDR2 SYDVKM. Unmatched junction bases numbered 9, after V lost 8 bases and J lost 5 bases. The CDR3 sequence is CASQTGQGAGYGYTF. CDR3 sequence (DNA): TGTGCCAGCCAAACGGGACAGGGGGCCGGGTATGGCTACACCTTC.

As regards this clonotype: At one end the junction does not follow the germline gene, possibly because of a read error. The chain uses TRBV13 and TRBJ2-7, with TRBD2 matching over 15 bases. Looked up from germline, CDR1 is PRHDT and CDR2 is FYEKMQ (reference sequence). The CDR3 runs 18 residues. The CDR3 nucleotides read TGTGCCAACAGCACCGGGACTAGCGGGGGGCTGATTACCTACGAGCAGTACTTC. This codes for CANSTGTSGGLITYEQYF.

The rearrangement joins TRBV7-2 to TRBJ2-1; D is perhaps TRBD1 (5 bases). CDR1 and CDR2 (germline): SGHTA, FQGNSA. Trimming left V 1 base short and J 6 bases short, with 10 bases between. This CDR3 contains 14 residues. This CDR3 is CASSLGQFSNEQFF. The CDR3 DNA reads TGTGCCAGCAGCTTAGGACAGTTTAGCAATGAGCAGTTCTTC.

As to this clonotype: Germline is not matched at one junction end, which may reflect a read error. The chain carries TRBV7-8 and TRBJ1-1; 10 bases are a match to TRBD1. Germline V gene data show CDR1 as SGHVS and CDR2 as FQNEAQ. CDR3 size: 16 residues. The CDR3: CVSSLPGTGDLRSAFF. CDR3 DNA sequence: TGTGTCAGCAGCCTGCCCGGGACAGGGGACCTTAGGAGCGCTTTCTTT.

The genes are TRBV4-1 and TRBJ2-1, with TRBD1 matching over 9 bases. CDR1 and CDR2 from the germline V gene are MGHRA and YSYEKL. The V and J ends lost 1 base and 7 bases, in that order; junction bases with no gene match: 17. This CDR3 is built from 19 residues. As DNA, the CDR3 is TGCGCCAGCAGCCAAGGGATTATAGCCGGGACAGGGTATGGGAATGAGCAGTTCTTC. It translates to CASSQGIIAGTGYGNEQFF.

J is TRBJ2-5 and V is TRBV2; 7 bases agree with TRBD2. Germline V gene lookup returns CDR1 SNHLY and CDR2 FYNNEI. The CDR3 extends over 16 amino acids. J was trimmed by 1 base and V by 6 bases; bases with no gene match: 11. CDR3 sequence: CASSITGGGAQETQYF. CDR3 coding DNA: TGTGCCAGCAGCATTACAGGCGGGGGAGCCCAAGAGACCCAGTACTTC.

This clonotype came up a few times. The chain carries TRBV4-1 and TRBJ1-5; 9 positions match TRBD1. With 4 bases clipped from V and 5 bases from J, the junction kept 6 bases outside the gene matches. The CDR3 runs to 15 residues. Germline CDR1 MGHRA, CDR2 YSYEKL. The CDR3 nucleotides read TGCGCCAGCAGCCCGTCCCGGGACAGGGATCAGCCCCAGCATTTT. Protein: CASSPSRDRDQPQHF.

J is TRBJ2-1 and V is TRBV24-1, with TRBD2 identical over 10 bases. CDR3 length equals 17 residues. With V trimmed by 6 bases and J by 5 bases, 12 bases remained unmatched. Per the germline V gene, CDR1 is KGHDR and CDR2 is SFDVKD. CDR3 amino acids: CATSFSGGRVTHNEQFF. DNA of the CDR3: TGTGCCACCAGTTTTAGCGGGGGGCGAGTCACACACAATGAGCAGTTCTTC.

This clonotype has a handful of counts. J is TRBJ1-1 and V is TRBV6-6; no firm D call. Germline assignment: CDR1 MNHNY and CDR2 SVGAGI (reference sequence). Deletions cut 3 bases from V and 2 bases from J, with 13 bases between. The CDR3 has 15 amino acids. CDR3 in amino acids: CASSYEPPRNTEAFF. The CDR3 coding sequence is TGTGCCAGCAGTTATGAACCTCCAAGAAACACTGAAGCTTTCTTT.

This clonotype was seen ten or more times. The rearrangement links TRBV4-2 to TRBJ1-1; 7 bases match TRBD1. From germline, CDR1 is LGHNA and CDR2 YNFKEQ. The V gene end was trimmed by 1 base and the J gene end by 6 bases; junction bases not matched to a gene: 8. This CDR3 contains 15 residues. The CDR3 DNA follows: TGTGCCAGCAGCCAAGGGTGGGAGGGGGCGTCTGAAGCTTTCTTT. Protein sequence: CASSQGWEGASEAFF.

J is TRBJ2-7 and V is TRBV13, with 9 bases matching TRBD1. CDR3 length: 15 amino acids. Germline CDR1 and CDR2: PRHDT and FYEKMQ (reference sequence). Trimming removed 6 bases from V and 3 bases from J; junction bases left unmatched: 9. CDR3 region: CASSPPGTGIYEQYF. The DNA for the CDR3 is TGTGCCAGCAGTCCCCCCGGGACAGGGATCTACGAGCAGTACTTC.

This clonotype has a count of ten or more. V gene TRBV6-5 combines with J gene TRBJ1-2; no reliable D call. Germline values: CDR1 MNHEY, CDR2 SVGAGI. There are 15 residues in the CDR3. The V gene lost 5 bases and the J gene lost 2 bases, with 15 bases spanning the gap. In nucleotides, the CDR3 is TGTGCCAGCAGTCGCTTAGAGGACGGAAACTATGGCTACACCTTC. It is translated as CASSRLEDGNYGYTF.